The present T cell receptor (beta chain) was sequenced within a study of metastatic and nonmetastatic thyroid tumors. Looking at the study overall: Thyroid patients, malignant and benign, had repertoires compared across blood and tumor or nodule tissue.

Study-level findings and limits: Within blood and tumor, benign nodules reportedly had significantly lower TCR beta diversity than malignant thyroid tumors did.

TCRdb re-called clones via MiXCR from the PCR reads. The profile shows about 13,000 clones, 23% of them singletons. About this clone: The antigen remains undetermined.

The CDR3 covers 13 residues. Trimming shortened V by 3 bases and J by 6 bases, and 11 bases separated the two germline ends. The V gene's germline CDR1 is SGHAT and CDR2 FQNNGV. Thyroid surgery took place with no prior treatment in any patient. Material: blood. This chain uses TRBV11-2 with TRBJ1-1; maybe TRBD1 (5 bases). This TCR came from a female donor with papillary thyroid cancer or a benign thyroid nodule (not recorded which). Some clones in this sample may be carry-over from other donors' samples. The CDR3 here is CASSLSGFPEAFF. Here the CDR3 DNA reads TGTGCCAGCAGCTTGTCAGGGTTTCCTGAAGCTTTCTTT.